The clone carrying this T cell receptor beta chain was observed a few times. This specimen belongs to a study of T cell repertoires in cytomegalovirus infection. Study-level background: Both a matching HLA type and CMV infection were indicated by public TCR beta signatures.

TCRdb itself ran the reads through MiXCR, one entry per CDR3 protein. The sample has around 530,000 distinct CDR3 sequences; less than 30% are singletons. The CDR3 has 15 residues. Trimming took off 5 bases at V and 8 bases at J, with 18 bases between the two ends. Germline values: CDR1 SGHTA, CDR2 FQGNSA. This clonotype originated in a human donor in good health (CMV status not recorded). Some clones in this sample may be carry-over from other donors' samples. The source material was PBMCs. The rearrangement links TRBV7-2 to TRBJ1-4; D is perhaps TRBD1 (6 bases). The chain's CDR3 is CASSLGGGRQEKLFF. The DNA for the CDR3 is TGTGCCAGCAGCCTCGGGGGGGGCCGACAGGAAAAACTGTTTTTT.